Listed here are 30 T cell receptor beta chains from one sample, sequenced in a study of T cells in Graves' hyperthyroidism and ophthalmopathy. It was RNA transcripts that yielded the amplified TCR beta CDR3 regions. With the HTBI primer set, the TCR CDR3 went through a first round of RT-PCR. TCRdb recomputed calls from the multiplex PCR reads with MiXCR, one row per CDR3 protein. Among 600,000 to 850,000 distinct CDR3 sequences listed, under 20% were seen once. The specimen was blood. These receptors all stem from a woman in her fifties or sixties with Graves' hyperthyroidism that later progressed to Graves' ophthalmopathy.

The chain carries TRBV9 and TRBJ2-7; the match to TRBD1 covers 8 bases. V lost 4 bases to trimming and J lost 2 bases; unmatched junction nucleotides: 5. Germline V lookup: CDR1 SGDLS, CDR2 YYNGEE. This CDR3 spans 14 amino acids. CDR3 in DNA: TGTGCCAGCAGCCCCGACAGGGGTCCCTACGAGCAGTACTTC. Protein: CASSPDRGPYEQYF.

This clonotype was seen many times. An end of the junction does not agree with germline; a read error may underlie this. The chain is built from TRBV5-1 and TRBJ1-1; D remains unclear. Germline V gene sequence: CDR1 SGHRS, CDR2 YFSETQ. The CDR3 sequence is 11 residues long. The CDR3 loop reads CASSLVGEAFF. The DNA of the CDR3 is TGTGCCAGCAGCTTAGTGGGTGAAGCTTTCTTT.

This clonotype was recorded many times. V gene TRBV18 combines with J gene TRBJ1-2; no definite D call. Germline CDR1 and CDR2: KGHSH and LQKENI. Trimming stripped 3 bases from V and 0 bases from J, with 8 bases between. There are 14 residues in the CDR3. CDR3 coding DNA: TGTGCCAGCTCACCGGGGAGAGCTAACTATGGCTACACCTTC. It encodes CASSPGRANYGYTF.

This chain links TRBV27 with TRBJ1-5; D might be TRBD1 (6 bases). The CDR3 totals 14 residues. Germline V gives CDR1 MNHEY, CDR2 SMNVEV (reference sequence). V lost 8 bases and J lost 2, with 13 bases in between. CDR3 protein: CASGWNRGNQPQHF. The CDR3 DNA reads as TGTGCCAGCGGCTGGAACAGGGGCAATCAGCCCCAGCATTTT.

This clonotype was seen many times. The CDR3 does not end in the conserved phenylalanine or tryptophan, so this is likely a read error. This chain connects TRBV2 to TRBJ2-2; 8 bases match TRBD1. Germline V gene sequence: CDR1 SNHLY, CDR2 FYNNEI. Germline trimming cut 9 bases from V and 2 bases from J; bases unmatched to any gene: 8. The CDR3 totals 15 residues. For the CDR3, the DNA is TGTGCCAGTATACAGGGGGAACGTAACACCGGGGAGCTGTTTTCT. Encoded protein: CASIQGERNTGELFS.

The chain carries TRBV10-2 and TRBJ1-4; D is unclear. Trimming took off 3 bases at V and 7 bases at J, with 3 bases between the two ends. CDR1 WSHSY and CDR2 SAAADI come from the germline V gene. This CDR3 has 11 residues. The CDR3 nucleotides are TGCGCCAGCAGTGACCTTGAAAAACTGTTTTTT. Encoded protein: CASSDLEKLFF.

The chain combines TRBV6-1 with TRBJ2-3; D perhaps matches TRBD2 (5 bases). V lost 4 bases and J 4 bases, leaving 9 bases between the germline ends. The CDR3 is 13 amino acids. Germline V lookup: CDR1 MNHNS, CDR2 SASEGT. This chain's CDR3 is CASSVKGADTQYF. Here the CDR3 DNA reads TGTGCCAGCAGTGTGAAGGGAGCAGATACGCAGTATTTT.

This sequence joins TRBV7-3 and TRBJ2-1, with 7 bases matching TRBD2. The CDR3 has 17 amino acids. In germline, CDR1 is SGHTA, CDR2 FQGTGA. After removal of 3 bases from V and 1 base from J, the junction contained 9 bases not matched to a gene. In nucleotides, the CDR3 is TGTGCCAGCAGCTTGGGTGGGGGGGTCAGGTCCTACAATGAGCAGTTCTTC. Translated: CASSLGGGVRSYNEQFF.

The chain combines TRBV29-1 with TRBJ1-5; tentative D call: TRBD1 (5 bases). The V and J ends lost 6 bases and 0 bases respectively, with 12 bases between them. Germline CDR1 and CDR2: SQVTM and ANQGSEA. The CDR3 totals 14 residues. CDR3 in DNA: TGCAGCGTAGCTGGAGGGGTTAGCAATCAGCCCCAGCATTTT. Its translation is CSVAGGVSNQPQHF.

This clonotype was counted only a few times. This chain connects TRBV4-1 to TRBJ2-7; maybe TRBD2 (5 bases). The CDR3 spans 11 residues. CDR1 is MGHRA and CDR2 is YSYEKL in the germline V gene. V was cut by 3 bases and J by 5 bases, with 5 bases left in between. The CDR3 DNA sequence: TGCGCCAGCAGCCACGGGGACGAGCAGTACTTC. It is translated as CASSHGDEQYF.

The V call is TRBV6-2 or TRBV6-3, the J call TRBJ2-2; D gene uncertain. This CDR3 has 14 amino acids. Germline CDR1 MNHEY, CDR2 SVGEGT. The germline V and J ends were trimmed by 7 bases and 13 bases, with 22 bases remaining between them. CDR3 in amino acids: CASTPRTPIPWLFF. CDR3 DNA: TGTGCCAGCACTCCCCGGACCCCTATCCCGTGGCTGTTTTTT.

As regards this clonotype: Given a much more abundant clone one base away, this may be a read error. The chain links TRBV27 to TRBJ1-5; no clear D gene. In germline, CDR1 is MNHEY, CDR2 SMNVEV (reference sequence). The CDR3 is 15 amino acids. The CDR3 coding sequence is TGTGCCAGCAGTTCCCTTGGGTATAGCAATCAGTCCCAGCATTTT. Translating gives CASSSLGYSNQSQHF.

This clonotype was picked up many times. The chain is built from TRBV11-2 and TRBJ2-2, with TRBD1 identical over 7 bases. V was clipped by 2 bases and J by 6 bases; unmatched bases: 9. Per germline, CDR1 SGHAT and CDR2 FQNNGV. The CDR3 is made up of 16 amino acids. Here the CDR3 DNA reads TGTGCCAGCAGCTTAAACGGACTGACAGGGCCCGGGGAGCTGTTTTTT. Protein sequence: CASSLNGLTGPGELFF. Complete variable domain (other parts from reference TRBV11-2 and TRBJ2-2): EAGVAQSPRYKIIEKRQSVAFWCNPISGHATLYWYQQILGQGPKLLIQFQNNGVVDDSQLPKDRFSAERLKGVDSTLKIQPAKLEDSAVYLCASSLNGLTGPGELFFGEGSRLTVL.

The chain carries TRBV19 and TRBJ1-2, with D tentatively TRBD1 (6 bases). The germline CDR1 and CDR2 sequences are LNHDA and SQIVND (reference sequence). V lost 4 bases and J 6 bases, leaving 12 bases between the germline ends. The CDR3 spans 13 residues. The CDR3 spells CASSTGQGNGYTF. DNA for the CDR3: TGTGCCAGTAGTACGGGACAAGGGAATGGCTACACCTTC. Full variable domain (missing parts from reference TRBV19 and TRBJ1-2): DGGITQSPKYLFRKEGQNVTLSCEQNLNHDAMYWYRQDPGQGLRLIYYSQIVNDFQKGDIAEGYSVSREKKESFPLTVTSAQKNPTAFYLCASSTGQGNGYTFGSGTRLTVV.

This chain connects TRBV7-2 to TRBJ1-2; 10 bases line up with TRBD1. After removal of 0 bases from V and 7 bases from J, the junction contained 8 bases not matched to a gene. This CDR3 region has 16 residues. The germline V gene encodes CDR1 SGHTA and CDR2 FQGNSA. CDR3 amino acids: CASSLAGRQGARGYTF. The DNA for the CDR3 is TGTGCCAGCAGCTTAGCAGGGAGACAGGGGGCTCGTGGCTACACCTTC.

V gene TRBV4-2 combines with J gene TRBJ1-5; no definite D call. This CDR3 region has 15 residues. Germline assignment: CDR1 LGHNA and CDR2 YNFKEQ. The V end lost 0 bases, the J end lost 1 base, and 7 bases lay between the germline ends. CDR3 loop: CASSQDKQSNQPQHF. The CDR3 DNA sequence: TGTGCCAGCAGCCAAGATAAACAGAGCAATCAGCCCCAGCATTTT.

This clonotype was counted many times. V gene TRBV3-1 combines with J gene TRBJ1-6; D gene uncertain. The CDR3 runs to 15 residues. Germline V gives CDR1 LGHDT, CDR2 YNNKEL (reference sequence). Trimming pared 0 bases from V and 10 bases from J, leaving 13 bases between. The DNA of the CDR3 is TGTGCCAGCAGCCAAGACACAGCAAGTAGATCACCCCTCCACTTT. This translates into CASSQDTASRSPLHF.

This clonotype was detected many times. The chain carries TRBV7-9 and TRBJ2-7; 7 bases line up with TRBD1. Germline lookup yields CDR1 SEHNR and CDR2 FQNEAQ (reference sequence). V was clipped by 3 bases and J by 2 bases; unmatched bases: 7. CDR3 length: 15 residues. CDR3 residues: CASSFRDRGTYEQYF. In DNA form, the CDR3 reads TGTGCCAGCAGCTTCAGGGACAGAGGAACCTACGAGCAGTACTTC.

This chain connects TRBV7-9 to TRBJ2-2; D remains ambiguous. In germline, CDR1 is SEHNR, CDR2 FQNEAQ (reference sequence). V was cut by 4 bases and J by 4 bases, with 13 bases left in between. This CDR3 is built from 15 residues. CDR3 nucleotide sequence: TGTGCCAGCAGCTCATACCGGGCCTCCACCGGGGAGCTGTTTTTT. It encodes CASSSYRASTGELFF.

This clonotype has only a few counts. The rearrangement joins TRBV3-1 to TRBJ2-1; possibly TRBD1 or TRBD2 for D (5 bases each). The V end lost 4 bases, the J end lost 12 bases, and 19 bases lay between the germline ends. CDR1 LGHDT and CDR2 YNNKEL come from the germline V gene (reference sequence). CDR3 length: 14 residues. The CDR3: CASSRQPGPRGQFF. The CDR3 nucleotides read TGTGCCAGCAGCCGACAGCCGGGACCCCGGGGGCAGTTCTTC.

This clonotype was picked up a small number of times. The rearrangement links TRBV19 to TRBJ1-1; D not resolved. Germline assignment: CDR1 LNHDA and CDR2 SQIVND (reference sequence). With 2 bases removed from V and 0 bases from J, the gap between germline ends came to 13 bases. The CDR3 loop spans 16 amino acids. The CDR3 protein is CASSIIPGSLNTEAFF. The CDR3 bases are TGTGCCAGTAGTATAATCCCGGGGTCTTTGAACACTGAAGCTTTCTTT.

This clonotype was seen at least ten times. The chain couples TRBV6-5 to TRBJ1-1, with D perhaps matching TRBD1 (6 bases). Per germline, CDR1 MNHEY and CDR2 SVGAGI. CDR3 size: 14 residues. V lost 2 bases and J lost 2, with 9 bases in between. CDR3 region: CASSYGQLNTEAFF. The CDR3 DNA reads TGTGCCAGCAGTTACGGACAGCTCAACACTGAAGCTTTCTTT.

This clonotype was observed many times. The chain employs TRBV6-1 and TRBJ2-1; the match to TRBD1 covers 7 bases. The CDR3 runs to 14 residues. Losses at the gene ends were 5 bases for V and 6 bases for J; bases not matched to a gene: 7. Germline lookup yields CDR1 MNHNS and CDR2 SASEGT. This chain's CDR3 is CASSPSGTVNEQFF. The CDR3 DNA is TGTGCCAGCAGTCCGTCCGGGACAGTCAATGAGCAGTTCTTC.

V is TRBV9 and J is TRBJ1-2, with 9 bases aligning to TRBD1. Trimming at V came to 3 bases and at J to 3 bases, leaving 3 bases not matched to a gene. From germline, CDR1 is SGDLS and CDR2 YYNGEE. The CDR3 contains 14 residues. In nucleotides, the CDR3 is TGTGCCAGCAGCGCTGGACAGGGGCACTATGGCTACACCTTC. Translating it yields CASSAGQGHYGYTF.

This clonotype was seen only a few times. The chain recombines TRBV20-1 with TRBJ2-1; a weak D match, TRBD2 (5 bases). Per germline, CDR1 DFQATT and CDR2 SNEGSKA (reference sequence). Deletions cut 4 bases from V and 3 bases from J, with 13 bases between. This CDR3 is built from 14 residues. This CDR3 reads CSAIDWTGYNEQFF. CDR3 nucleotides: TGCAGTGCTATAGACTGGACTGGCTACAATGAGCAGTTCTTC.

The chain recombines TRBV6-1 with TRBJ1-5; maybe TRBD1 (6 bases). V was cut by 6 bases and J by 3 bases, with 15 bases left in between. The CDR3 extends over 15 amino acids. Germline lookup yields CDR1 MNHNS and CDR2 SASEGT. CDR3 sequence (DNA): TGTGCCAGCAGACCTACAGGGTGGGTCAATCAGCCCCAGCATTTT. Translated, it gives CASRPTGWVNQPQHF.

This clonotype has a count of ten or more. This chain uses TRBV20-1 with TRBJ2-3, with D possibly being TRBD1 (5 bases). CDR3 length: 12 residues. Trimming took 3 bases from V and 6 from J, leaving 10 bases between them. CDR1 and CDR2 (germline): DFQATT, SNEGSKA (reference sequence). The CDR3 DNA reads as TGCAGTGCTAGCCGCAGGGCTGATACGCAGTATTTT. It translates to CSASRRADTQYF.

V usage is TRBV19 and J usage is TRBJ1-2; D might be TRBD1 (5 bases). Trimming removed 1 base at V and 8 bases at J, with 20 bases between. CDR1 and CDR2 from the germline V gene are LNHDA and SQIVND (reference sequence). The CDR3 contains 16 residues. The CDR3 is CASSIVIRDSGRGYTF. DNA for the CDR3: TGTGCCAGTAGTATAGTTATACGGGACTCAGGCCGGGGCTACACCTTC.

The table lists this clonotype with many counts. V gene TRBV12-3 or TRBV12-4 combines with J gene TRBJ1-1; tentatively, D is TRBD1 (5 bases). Trimming removed 3 bases from V and 5 bases from J, with 10 bases in between. The CDR3 consists of 13 residues. The CDR3 sequence: CASSFGGGTEAFF. In nucleotides, the CDR3 is TGTGCCAGCAGTTTTGGGGGAGGGACTGAAGCTTTCTTT.

This clonotype appeared a few times. In nucleotides, the CDR3 is TGTGCCAGCAGTGAGCGGGGGGCCTACACAGATACGCAGTATTTT. As protein: CASSERGAYTDTQYF. The gene calls are TRBV6-1 and TRBJ2-3, with TRBD2 matching 8 bases. This CDR3 spans 15 amino acids. Germline CDR1 and CDR2: MNHNS and SASEGT. Losses at the gene ends were 3 bases for V and 2 bases for J; bases not matched to a gene: 4.